Below, one TCR beta chain is given with its context. Its antigen is unidentified. This entry is derived from a study of T cell responses to AZD1222 COVID-19 vaccine. Whole-study results and caveats: Within unmutated variant regions lay the reported targets of nearly half of spike-specific TCRs. Repertoires were obtained only post-peak T cell response. Regions 160-218 and 743-854 dominated among vaccine-associated CD4 TCRs spanning spike.

The protocol was immunoSEQ multiplex PCR, while the TCRdb copy is restricted to in-frame clones and leaves out a portion. The data hold around 95,000 clones, with 88% observed a single time. The sequenced sample was peripheral blood, obtained on day 0 of AZD1222 vaccination. The receptor was isolated from an adult in good health.

The DNA for the CDR3 is TGTGCCAGCAGCCCCGGACAGGAGGGACTTAGAGGCTACACCTTC. Encoded protein: CASSPGQEGLRGYTF. The gene calls are TRBV6-5 and TRBJ1-2, with 7 bases that match TRBD1. The trim removed 6 bases at V and 8 bases at J, leaving 15 bases unmatched. The CDR3 is 15 amino acids. CDR1 and CDR2 from the germline V gene are MNHEY and SVGAGI.